This T cell receptor beta chain came from a study of T cells in Graves' hyperthyroidism and ophthalmopathy. Trimming took off 4 bases at V and 4 bases at J, with 10 bases between the two ends. Germline assignment: CDR1 LGHDT and CDR2 YNNKEL (reference sequence). This CDR3 spans 14 amino acids. The TCR beta CDR3 regions underwent amplification using RNA transcripts as the source. In the first-round RT-PCR of the TCR CDR3, the HTBI primer set was used. TCRdb re-called the multiplex PCR reads through MiXCR, storing one row per CDR3 protein. The table shows 500,000 to 600,000 distinct CDR3 sequences, with over 15% occurring only once.

The sample consisted of blood. The TCR was taken from a woman between 18 and 29 years old with Graves' hyperthyroidism. This rearrangement joins TRBV3-1 to TRBJ2-2, with D tentatively TRBD1 (6 bases). DNA of the CDR3: TGTGCCAGCAGCCTAGGGGGTTTCACCGGGGAGCTGTTTTTT. It specifies CASSLGGFTGELFF.